This TCR beta chain came from a study of PD-L1 blockade in urothelial cancer. About the study: Before enrollment, 0 to 3 chemotherapy regimens had been given to patients.

The patients' disease, urothelial carcinoma, was locally advanced or metastatic. Patients each gave 1 to 8 samples, pretreatment and on-treatment. Spiked synthetic TCR analogs estimated absolute template abundance per PCR. Libraries were prepared by immunoSEQ multiplex PCR; TCRdb keeps only in-frame clonotypes and omits some of them. The table records some 47,000 clones, around 82% of them present only once. Trimming left V 8 bases short and J 1 base short, with 14 bases between. The V gene's germline CDR1 is MDHEN and CDR2 SYDVKM. This CDR3 spans 14 amino acids. The sequence came from a man between 65 and 85 years old with urothelial cancer. Sequencing was performed on PBMCs, taken around atezolizumab (anti-PD-L1) treatment. The chain joins TRBV28 to TRBJ2-5; TRBD2 might be the D (5 bases). CDR3 nucleotides: TGTGCCAGCTTTCGGAGCGGAGGCCAAGAGACCCAGTACTTC. Its translation: CASFRSGGQETQYF.